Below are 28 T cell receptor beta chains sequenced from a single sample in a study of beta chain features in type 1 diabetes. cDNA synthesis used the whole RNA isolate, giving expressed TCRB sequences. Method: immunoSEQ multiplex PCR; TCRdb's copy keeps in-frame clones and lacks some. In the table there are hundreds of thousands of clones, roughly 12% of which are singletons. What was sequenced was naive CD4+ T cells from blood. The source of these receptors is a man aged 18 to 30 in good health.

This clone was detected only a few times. CDR3 sequence (DNA): TGTGCCTGGAGTGTACCTTTTCGGGGATTCAGTTCACCCCTCCACTTT. As protein: CAWSVPFRGFSSPLHF. The V gene is TRBV30, the J gene TRBJ1-6, with unresolved D. The CDR3 spans 16 residues. V was pared by 0 bases and J by 9 bases, with 18 bases between. Germline assignment: CDR1 GTSNPN and CDR2 SVGIG (reference sequence).

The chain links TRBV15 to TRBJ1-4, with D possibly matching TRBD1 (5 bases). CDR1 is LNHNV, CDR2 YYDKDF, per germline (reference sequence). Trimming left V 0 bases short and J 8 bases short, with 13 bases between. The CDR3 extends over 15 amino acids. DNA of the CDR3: TGTGCCACCAGCAGAGATCCCGGGGGGGAGGAAAAACTGTTTTTT. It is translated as CATSRDPGGEEKLFF.

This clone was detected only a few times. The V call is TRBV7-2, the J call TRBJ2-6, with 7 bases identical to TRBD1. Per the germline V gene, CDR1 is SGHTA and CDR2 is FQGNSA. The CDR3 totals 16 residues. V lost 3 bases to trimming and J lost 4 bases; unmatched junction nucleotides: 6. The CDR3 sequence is CASSLQTGIGANVLTF. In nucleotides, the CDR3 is TGTGCCAGCAGCTTGCAGACAGGGATCGGGGCCAACGTCCTGACTTTC.

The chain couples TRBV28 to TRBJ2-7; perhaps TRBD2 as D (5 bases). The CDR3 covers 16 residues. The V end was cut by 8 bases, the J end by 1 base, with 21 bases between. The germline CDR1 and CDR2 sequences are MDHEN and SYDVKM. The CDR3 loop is CASRRRVSTTSYEQYF. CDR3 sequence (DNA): TGTGCCAGCCGCAGGCGGGTGTCGACCACTTCCTACGAGCAGTACTTC.

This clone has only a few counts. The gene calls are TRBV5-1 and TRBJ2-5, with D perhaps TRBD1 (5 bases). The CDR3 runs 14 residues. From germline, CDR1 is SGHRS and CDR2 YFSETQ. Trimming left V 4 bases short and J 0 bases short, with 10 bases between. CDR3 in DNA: TGCGCCAGCAGCCCCGGACATTACCAAGAGACCCAGTACTTC. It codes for CASSPGHYQETQYF.

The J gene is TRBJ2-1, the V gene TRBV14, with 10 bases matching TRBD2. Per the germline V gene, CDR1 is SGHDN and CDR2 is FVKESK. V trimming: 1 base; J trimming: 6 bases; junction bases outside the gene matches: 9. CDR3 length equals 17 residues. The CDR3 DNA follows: TGTGCCAGCAGCCAAGCTCTCCTAGCGGGAGTCTTCAATGAGCAGTTCTTC. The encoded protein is CASSQALLAGVFNEQFF.

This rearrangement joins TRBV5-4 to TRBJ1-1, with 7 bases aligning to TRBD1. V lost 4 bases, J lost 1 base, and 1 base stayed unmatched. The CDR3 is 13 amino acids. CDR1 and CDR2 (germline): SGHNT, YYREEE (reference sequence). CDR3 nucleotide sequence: TGTGCCAGCAGCACAGGGGAGAACACTGAAGCTTTCTTT. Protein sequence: CASSTGENTEAFF.

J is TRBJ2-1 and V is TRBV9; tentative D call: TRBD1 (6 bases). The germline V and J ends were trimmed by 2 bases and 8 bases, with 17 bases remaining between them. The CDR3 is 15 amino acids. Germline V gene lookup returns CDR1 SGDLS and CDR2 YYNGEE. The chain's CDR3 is CASSVGTPFADEQFF. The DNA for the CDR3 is TGTGCCAGCAGCGTCGGGACACCGTTTGCGGATGAGCAGTTCTTC.

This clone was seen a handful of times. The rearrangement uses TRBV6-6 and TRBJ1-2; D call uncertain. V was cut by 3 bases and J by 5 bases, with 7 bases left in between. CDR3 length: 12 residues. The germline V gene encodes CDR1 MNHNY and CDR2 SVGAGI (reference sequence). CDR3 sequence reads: CASSYTEYGYTF. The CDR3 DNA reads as TGTGCCAGCAGTTATACGGAGTATGGCTACACCTTC.

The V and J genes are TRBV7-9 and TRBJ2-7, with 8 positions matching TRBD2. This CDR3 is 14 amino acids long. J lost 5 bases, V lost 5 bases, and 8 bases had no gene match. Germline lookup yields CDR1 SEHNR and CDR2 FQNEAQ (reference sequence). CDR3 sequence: CASSQPRRGDEQYF. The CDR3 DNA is TGTGCCAGCAGCCAGCCGAGGCGGGGGGACGAGCAGTACTTC.

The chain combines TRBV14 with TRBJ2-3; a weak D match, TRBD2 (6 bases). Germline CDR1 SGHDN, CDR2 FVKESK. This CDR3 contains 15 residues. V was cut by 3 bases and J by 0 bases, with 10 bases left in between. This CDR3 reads CASSHVGGSTDTQYF. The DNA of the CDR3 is TGTGCCAGCAGCCATGTTGGGGGGAGCACAGATACGCAGTATTTT. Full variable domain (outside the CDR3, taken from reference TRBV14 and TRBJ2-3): EAGVTQFPSHSVIEKGQTVTLRCDPISGHDNLYWYRRVMGKEIKFLLHFVKESKQDESGMPNNRFLAERTGGTYSTLKVQPAELEDSGVYFCASSHVGGSTDTQYFGPGTRLTVL.

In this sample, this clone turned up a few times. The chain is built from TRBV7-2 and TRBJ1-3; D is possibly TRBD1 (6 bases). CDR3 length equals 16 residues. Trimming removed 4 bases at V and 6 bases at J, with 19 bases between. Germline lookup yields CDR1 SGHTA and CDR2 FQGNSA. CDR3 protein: CASSSPDVGAQNTIYF. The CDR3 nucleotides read TGTGCCAGCAGCTCCCCCGATGTGGGGGCGCAAAACACCATATATTTT.

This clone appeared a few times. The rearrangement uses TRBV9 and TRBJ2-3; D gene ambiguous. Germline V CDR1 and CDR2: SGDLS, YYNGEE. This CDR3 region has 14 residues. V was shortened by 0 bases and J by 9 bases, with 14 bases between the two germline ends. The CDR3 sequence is CASSVGSASWTQYF. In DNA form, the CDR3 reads TGTGCCAGCAGCGTAGGTTCCGCGTCGTGGACGCAGTATTTT.

The DNA for the CDR3 is TGTGCCAGCAGTTACGGCGGGAACACCTACGAGCAGTACTTC. Encoded protein: CASSYGGNTYEQYF. The chain employs TRBV6-5 and TRBJ2-7; tentatively, D is TRBD2 (6 bases). V was cut by 2 bases and J by 2 bases, with 10 bases left in between. Germline V CDR1 and CDR2: MNHEY, SVGAGI. The CDR3 is 14 amino acids.

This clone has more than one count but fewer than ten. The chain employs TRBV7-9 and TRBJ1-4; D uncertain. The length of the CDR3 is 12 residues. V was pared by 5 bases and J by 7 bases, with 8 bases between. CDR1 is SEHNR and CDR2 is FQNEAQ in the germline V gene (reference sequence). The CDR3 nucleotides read TGTGCCAGCAGCCTGCGGGGTGAAAAACTGTTTTTT. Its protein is CASSLRGEKLFF.

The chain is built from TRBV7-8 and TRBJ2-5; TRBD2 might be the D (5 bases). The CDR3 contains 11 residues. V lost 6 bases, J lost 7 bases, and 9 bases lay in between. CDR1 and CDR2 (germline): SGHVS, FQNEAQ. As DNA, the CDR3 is TGTGCCAGCAGTTACGGAGGGACCCAGTACTTC. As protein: CASSYGGTQYF.

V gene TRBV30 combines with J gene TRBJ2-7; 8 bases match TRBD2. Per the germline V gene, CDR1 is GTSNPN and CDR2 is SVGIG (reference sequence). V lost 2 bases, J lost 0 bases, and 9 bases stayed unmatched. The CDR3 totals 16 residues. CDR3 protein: CAWSWRGVTLSYEQYF. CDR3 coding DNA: TGTGCCTGGAGTTGGCGGGGGGTCACCCTCTCCTACGAGCAGTACTTC.

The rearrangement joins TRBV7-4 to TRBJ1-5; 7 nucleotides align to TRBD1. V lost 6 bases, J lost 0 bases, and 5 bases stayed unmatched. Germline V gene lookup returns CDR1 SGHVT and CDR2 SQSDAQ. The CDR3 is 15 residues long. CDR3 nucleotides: TGTGCCAGCAGACTGGACAGGTATAGCAATCAGCCCCAGCATTTT. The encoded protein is CASRLDRYSNQPQHF.

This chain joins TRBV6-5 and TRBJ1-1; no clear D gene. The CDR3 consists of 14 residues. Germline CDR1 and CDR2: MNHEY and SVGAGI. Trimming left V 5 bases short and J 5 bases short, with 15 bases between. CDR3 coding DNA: TGTGCCAGCAGTCCCGAGGTAGGCAGAACTGAAGCTTTCTTT. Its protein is CASSPEVGRTEAFF.

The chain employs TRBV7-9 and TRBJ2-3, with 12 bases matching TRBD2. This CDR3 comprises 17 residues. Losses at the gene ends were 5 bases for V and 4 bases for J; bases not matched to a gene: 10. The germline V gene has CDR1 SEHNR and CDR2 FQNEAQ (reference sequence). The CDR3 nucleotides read TGTGCCAGCAGCCCGGGGACTAGCGGGCAGATTGCAGATACGCAGTATTTT. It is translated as CASSPGTSGQIADTQYF.

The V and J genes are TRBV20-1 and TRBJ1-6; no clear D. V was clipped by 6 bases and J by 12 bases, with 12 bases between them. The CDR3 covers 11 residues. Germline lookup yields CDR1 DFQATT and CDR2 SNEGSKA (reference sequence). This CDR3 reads CSAGAALPLHF. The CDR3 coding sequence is TGCAGTGCGGGAGCGGCTTTACCCCTCCACTTT.

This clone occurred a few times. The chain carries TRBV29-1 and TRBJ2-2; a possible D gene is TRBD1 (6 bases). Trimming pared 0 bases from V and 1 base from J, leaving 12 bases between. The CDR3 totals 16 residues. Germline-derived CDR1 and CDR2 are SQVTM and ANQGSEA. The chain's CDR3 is CSVEDIPGQNTGELFF. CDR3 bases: TGCAGCGTTGAAGATATACCGGGACAGAACACCGGGGAGCTGTTTTTT.

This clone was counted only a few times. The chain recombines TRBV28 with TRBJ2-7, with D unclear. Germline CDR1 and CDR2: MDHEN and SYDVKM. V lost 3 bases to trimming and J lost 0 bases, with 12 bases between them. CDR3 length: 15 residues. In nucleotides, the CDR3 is TGTGCCAGCAGTTTCCCCGGGTACAACTCCTACGAGCAGTACTTC. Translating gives CASSFPGYNSYEQYF.

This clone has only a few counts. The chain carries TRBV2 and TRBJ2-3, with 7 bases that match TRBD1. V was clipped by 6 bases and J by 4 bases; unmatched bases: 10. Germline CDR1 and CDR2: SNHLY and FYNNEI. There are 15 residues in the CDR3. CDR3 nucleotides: TGTGCCAGCAGCTTACAGGGGATAATCCCAGATACGCAGTATTTT. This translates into CASSLQGIIPDTQYF.

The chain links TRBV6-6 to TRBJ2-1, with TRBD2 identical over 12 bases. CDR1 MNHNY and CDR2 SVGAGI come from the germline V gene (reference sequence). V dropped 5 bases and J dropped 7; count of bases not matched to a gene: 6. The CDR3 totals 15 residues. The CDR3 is CASSGPLAGGNEQFF. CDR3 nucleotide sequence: TGTGCCAGCAGTGGCCCCCTAGCGGGAGGGAATGAGCAGTTCTTC.

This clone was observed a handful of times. The CDR3 DNA sequence: TGCGCCAGCATGTCCCTAGCGGGGGGAAAAGAGACCCAGTACTTC. This translates into CASMSLAGGKETQYF. The chain carries TRBV5-1 and TRBJ2-5; 11 bases match TRBD2. Per germline, CDR1 SGHRS and CDR2 YFSETQ. With V trimmed by 6 bases and J by 3 bases, 7 bases remained unmatched. The CDR3 totals 15 residues.

The CDR3 spells CASSLGPGTDTQYF. The DNA for the CDR3 is TGTGCCAGCAGCTTGGGTCCTGGCACAGATACGCAGTATTTT. The rearrangement joins TRBV5-5 to TRBJ2-3; D unclear. The germline V gene encodes CDR1 SGHKS and CDR2 YYEKEE (reference sequence). With 0 bases removed from V and 1 base from J, the gap between germline ends came to 6 bases. There are 14 residues in the CDR3.

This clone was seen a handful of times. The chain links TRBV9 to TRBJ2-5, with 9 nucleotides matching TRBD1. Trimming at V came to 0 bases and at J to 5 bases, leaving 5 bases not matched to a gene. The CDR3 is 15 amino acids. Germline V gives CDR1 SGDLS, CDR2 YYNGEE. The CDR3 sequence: CASSVVTGGAETQYF. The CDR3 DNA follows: TGTGCCAGCAGCGTAGTCACAGGGGGCGCGGAGACCCAGTACTTC.